Following are 28 T cell receptor beta chains from one sample sequenced in a study of T cell repertoires in cytomegalovirus infection. These TCRs' antigens remain unknown. TCRdb re-derived calls from the reads in MiXCR, one entry per CDR3 protein. The sample shows approximately 350,000 distinct CDR3 sequences, 34% of them seen only once. Sequencing used cultured PBMCs, obtained from culture after CMV antigen stimulation. These receptors originate from a human donor in good health (CMV status not recorded). Some clones in this sample may be carry-over from other donors' samples.

V gene TRBV4-1 combines with J gene TRBJ1-5; D is undetermined. The V gene lost 1 base and the J gene lost 0 bases, with 7 bases spanning the gap. Germline CDR1 and CDR2: MGHRA and YSYEKL. The CDR3 has 15 residues. CDR3 loop: CASSQGLSSNQPQHF. The CDR3 DNA follows: TGCGCCAGCAGCCAAGGGTTAAGTAGCAATCAGCCCCAGCATTTT.

The chain carries TRBV28 and TRBJ2-1, with 7 bases aligning to TRBD2. CDR3 length equals 14 residues. Germline CDR1 MDHEN, CDR2 SYDVKM. After removal of 10 bases from V and 10 bases from J, the junction contained 16 bases not matched to a gene. CDR3 loop: CAISRGAGREEQFF. The CDR3 DNA follows: TGTGCCATTTCCCGGGGAGCGGGAAGGGAGGAGCAGTTCTTC. Variable domain in full (rest from reference TRBV28 and TRBJ2-1): DVKVTQSSRYLVKRTGEKVFLECVQDMDHENMFWYRQDPGLGLRLIYFSYDVKMKEKGDIPEGYSVSREKKERFSLILESASTNQTSMYLCAISRGAGREEQFFGPGTRLTVL.

J is TRBJ1-1 and V is TRBV15; TRBD1 might be the D (5 bases). CDR1 is LNHNV and CDR2 is YYDKDF in the germline V gene (reference sequence). The ends were cut back, 3 bases at V and 11 bases at J, with 16 bases in the middle. The CDR3 is made up of 13 amino acids. CDR3 DNA sequence: TGTGCCACCAGCAGGGGGACGGCCCGCCCGGCTTTCTTT. Translating it yields CATSRGTARPAFF.

This rearrangement joins TRBV7-2 to TRBJ2-1; D uncertain. This CDR3 region has 14 residues. The germline V gene has CDR1 SGHTA and CDR2 FQGNSA. V was trimmed by 5 bases and J by 4 bases, leaving 12 bases between them. The DNA of the CDR3 is TGTGCCAGCAGCCGGGTAGGGTTGTACAATGAGCAGTTCTTC. Its protein product is CASSRVGLYNEQFF. The full variable domain, in which reference TRBV7-2 and TRBJ2-1 provide the parts outside the CDR3, is GAGVSQSPSNKVTEKGKDVELRCDPISGHTALYWYRQSLGQGLEFLIYFQGNSAPDKSGLPSDRFSAERTGGSVSTLTIQRTQQEDSAVYLCASSRVGLYNEQFFGPGTRLTVL.

The chain links TRBV5-4 to TRBJ1-2; D call uncertain. The CDR3 length is 13 residues. Between the trimmed V and J ends, which lost 4 bases and 1 base, there was a span of 8 bases. Looked up from germline, CDR1 is SGHNT and CDR2 is YYREEE (reference sequence). This CDR3 is CASSVTHNYGYTF. The DNA of the CDR3 is TGTGCCAGCAGCGTCACCCATAACTATGGCTACACCTTC.

This chain uses TRBV19 with TRBJ2-2; D may correspond to TRBD1 or TRBD2 (5 bases each). Germline V gives CDR1 LNHDA, CDR2 SQIVND (reference sequence). V was clipped by 0 bases and J by 13 bases, with 9 bases between them. The length of the CDR3 is 12 residues. For the CDR3, the DNA is TGTGCCAGTAGTATAGATCGGGGCCCGCTGTTTTTT. Translated, it gives CASSIDRGPLFF.

The rearrangement links TRBV7-4 to TRBJ1-1; the match to TRBD1 covers 9 bases. The CDR3 extends over 18 amino acids. The V and J ends lost 1 base and 0 bases, in that order; junction bases with no gene match: 9. In germline, CDR1 is SGHVT, CDR2 SQSDAQ. CDR3 DNA: TGTGCCAGCAGCTTAGGTTTGGGGACAGGGTCCTTGAACACTGAAGCTTTCTTT. Translated: CASSLGLGTGSLNTEAFF.

In this sample, this clonotype turned up a few times. The chain employs TRBV6-2 or TRBV6-3 and TRBJ2-1; 10 bases map to TRBD2. The germline CDR1 and CDR2 sequences are MNHEY and SVGEGT. Trimming at V came to 6 bases and at J to 4 bases, leaving 30 bases not matched to a gene. The CDR3 covers 23 residues. The DNA of the CDR3 is TGTGCCAGCAGCCGTCGATCCCTTCTAAACTCTGTAACGACTAGCGGGCGTTACAATGAGCAGTTCTTC. The encoded protein is CASSRRSLLNSVTTSGRYNEQFF.

This chain links TRBV12-3 or TRBV12-4 with TRBJ1-5; maybe TRBD1 (5 bases). V was clipped by 1 base and J by 4 bases, with 17 bases between them. This CDR3 comprises 17 residues. This CDR3 is CASSLGASGKANQPQHF. The CDR3 coding sequence is TGTGCCAGCAGTTTAGGAGCGTCAGGGAAGGCAAATCAGCCCCAGCATTTT.

The rearrangement joins TRBV6-5 to TRBJ1-2, with D hard to call. V lost 0 bases and J lost 10, with 21 bases in between. The CDR3 sequence is 16 residues long. Germline values: CDR1 MNHEY, CDR2 SVGAGI. In DNA, the CDR3 is TGTGCCAGCAGTTACTCGGTTAGTCATCGCTCCCTCGCCTACACCTTC. Its translation: CASSYSVSHRSLAYTF.

This clonotype was counted at least ten times. This sequence joins TRBV27 and TRBJ1-1; D possibly corresponds to TRBD1 (5 bases). The CDR3 contains 13 residues. The germline CDR1 and CDR2 sequences are MNHEY and SMNVEV (reference sequence). The V and J ends lost 8 bases and 8 bases respectively, with 18 bases between them. For the CDR3, the DNA is TGTGCCAGCCGAAAACAGGAGCTAAGAGAAGCTTTCTTT. It yields the protein CASRKQELREAFF.

The gene calls are TRBV28 and TRBJ2-1; no firm D call. Between the trimmed V and J ends, which lost 5 bases and 9 bases, there was a span of 11 bases. This CDR3 spans 12 amino acids. The V gene's germline CDR1 is MDHEN and CDR2 SYDVKM. The CDR3 reads CASSRKFGEQFF. Written as DNA, the CDR3 is TGTGCCAGCAGTCGGAAGTTCGGTGAGCAGTTCTTC.

This chain joins TRBV18 and TRBJ2-7, with 8 bases fitting TRBD1. The V gene end was trimmed by 5 bases and the J gene end by 4 bases; junction bases not matched to a gene: 1. Germline CDR1 is KGHSH and CDR2 is LQKENI. This CDR3 region has 12 residues. The CDR3 DNA reads as TGTGCCAGCTCAACAGGGGGATACGAGCAGTACTTC. Protein sequence: CASSTGGYEQYF. The whole variable domain, filled in from reference TRBV18 and TRBJ2-7, reads NAGVMQNPRHLVRRRGQEARLRCSPMKGHSHVYWYRQLPEEGLKFMVYLQKENIIDESGMPKERFSAEFPKEGPSILRIQQVVRGDSAAYFCASSTGGYEQYFGPGTRLTVT.

V gene TRBV28 combines with J gene TRBJ2-3; 7 nucleotides agree with TRBD2. Germline V gene data show CDR1 as MDHEN and CDR2 as SYDVKM. The CDR3 contains 16 residues. Trimming removed 7 bases from V and 7 bases from J; junction bases left unmatched: 17. In nucleotides, the CDR3 is TGTGCCAGCATCCCGCGCAGCGGGGCCGGGAGTTATACGCAGTATTTT. Amino acids: CASIPRSGAGSYTQYF.

The chain links TRBV5-4 to TRBJ1-5; a possible D gene is TRBD1 (5 bases). Germline lookup yields CDR1 SGHNT and CDR2 YYREEE (reference sequence). Trimming took 0 bases from V and 4 from J, leaving 11 bases between them. The CDR3 totals 15 residues. This CDR3 reads CASSLGDGRNQPQHF. CDR3 coding DNA: TGTGCCAGCAGCTTGGGGGACGGGCGGAATCAGCCCCAGCATTTT.

This clonotype was recorded many times. The CDR3: CASSAQLDISTDTQYF. The CDR3 region has the DNA TGTGCCAGCAGCGCCCAACTGGACATTAGCACAGATACGCAGTATTTT. V usage is TRBV7-2 and J usage is TRBJ2-3, with a possible D match to TRBD1 (5 bases). V was trimmed by 5 bases and J by 0 bases, leaving 15 bases between them. CDR3 size: 16 residues. Germline loops: CDR1 SGHTA, CDR2 FQGNSA.

This clonotype was recorded at least ten times. The chain recombines TRBV6-1 with TRBJ1-1; 10 positions match TRBD1. CDR1 and CDR2 from the germline V gene are MNHNS and SASEGT. The CDR3 length is 13 residues. The V and J ends lost 5 bases and 4 bases, in that order; junction bases with no gene match: 1. CDR3 nucleotide sequence: TGTGCCAGCAGTCGGACAGGGGGCACTGAAGCTTTCTTT. Protein product: CASSRTGGTEAFF.

This clonotype came up many times. This chain links TRBV7-2 with TRBJ2-5; perhaps TRBD1 as D (5 bases). Germline-derived CDR1 and CDR2 are SGHTA and FQGNSA. The CDR3 runs to 12 residues. Trimming stripped 4 bases from V and 5 bases from J, with 8 bases between. The CDR3 reads CASSSPGETQYF. The CDR3 DNA reads as TGTGCCAGCAGCTCCCCAGGGGAGACCCAGTACTTC.

This chain connects TRBV7-2 to TRBJ1-2, with TRBD1 as a possible D gene (5 bases). The CDR3 is made up of 13 amino acids. Germline values: CDR1 SGHTA, CDR2 FQGNSA. Trimming took 5 bases from V and 6 from J, leaving 13 bases between them. CDR3 nucleotides: TGTGCCAGCAGCAGAAGGGGATTAAATGGCTACACCTTC. This sequence encodes CASSRRGLNGYTF.

This clonotype showed up just a few times. The CDR3 spells CASSQGVHYEQYF. In DNA, the CDR3 is TGCGCCAGCAGCCAAGGGGTGCACTACGAGCAGTACTTC. This chain uses TRBV4-3 with TRBJ2-7, with D uncertain. CDR1 is LGHNA and CDR2 is YSLEER in the germline V gene. Trimming took off 1 base at V and 3 bases at J, with 7 bases between the two ends. The CDR3 length is 13 residues.

This clonotype showed up many times. The J gene is TRBJ1-5, the V gene TRBV7-2, with 10 bases that match TRBD1. The CDR3 is 14 residues long. Per germline, CDR1 SGHTA and CDR2 FQGNSA. Germline trimming cut 8 bases from V and 0 bases from J; bases unmatched to any gene: 1. DNA for the CDR3: TGTGCCAGCGGACAGGGGGGTAGCAATCAGCCCCAGCATTTT. Translated: CASGQGGSNQPQHF.

The rearrangement uses TRBV28 and TRBJ1-1, with D tentatively TRBD1 (5 bases). CDR3 length: 14 amino acids. Germline V gene data show CDR1 as MDHEN and CDR2 as SYDVKM. Trimming removed 5 bases from V and 0 bases from J, with 10 bases in between. Written as DNA, the CDR3 is TGTGCCAGCAGTCGGACAAGGTTGAACACTGAAGCTTTCTTT. Translation: CASSRTRLNTEAFF.

The V and J genes are TRBV6-2 or TRBV6-3 and TRBJ1-5; D is uncertain. Trimming took off 6 bases at V and 1 base at J, with 13 bases between the two ends. This CDR3 spans 15 amino acids. Germline assignment: CDR1 MNHEY and CDR2 SVGEGT. The DNA of the CDR3 is TGTGCCAGCAGCCTATGGAGGGCCAGCAATCAGCCCCAGCATTTT. Translation: CASSLWRASNQPQHF.

The V gene is TRBV10-3, the J gene TRBJ2-3; D call uncertain. The CDR3 runs to 13 residues. CDR1 and CDR2 from the germline V gene are ENHRY and SYGVKD. The V end was cut by 4 bases, the J end by 2 bases, with 7 bases between. The CDR3 spells CAISVRNTDTQYF. As DNA, the CDR3 is TGTGCCATCAGTGTGCGGAACACAGATACGCAGTATTTT.

The CDR3 DNA reads TGCGCCAGCAGCCAAGATGCCATCAGGACGGAGAATAGTAAAAACTATGGCTACACCTTC. Translation: CASSQDAIRTENSKNYGYTF. The rearrangement links TRBV4-3 to TRBJ1-2; D unclear. This CDR3 has 20 amino acids. V was clipped by 0 bases and J by 2 bases, with 25 bases between them. Germline V gene sequence: CDR1 LGHNA, CDR2 YSLEER.

The chain uses TRBV28 and TRBJ1-2; D is perhaps TRBD1 (5 bases). Trimming cost V 6 bases and J 4 bases, with 12 bases left between them. Germline lookup yields CDR1 MDHEN and CDR2 SYDVKM. This CDR3 comprises 13 residues. CDR3 nucleotide sequence: TGTGCCAGCAGACTGACAGCCTCCTATGGCTACACCTTC. As protein: CASRLTASYGYTF.

There are a few counts of this clonotype. V is TRBV7-2 and J is TRBJ1-1; TRBD1 is a possible D gene (5 bases). V lost 4 bases to trimming and J lost 4 bases, with 10 bases between them. The CDR3 is made up of 13 amino acids. Germline lookup yields CDR1 SGHTA and CDR2 FQGNSA. CDR3: CASSSVGGTEAFF. The CDR3 region has the DNA TGTGCCAGCAGCTCCGTGGGGGGCACTGAAGCTTTCTTT.

The chain is built from TRBV6-6 and TRBJ2-5; the match to TRBD2 covers 8 bases. Per the germline V gene, CDR1 is MNHNY and CDR2 is SVGAGI (reference sequence). There are 16 residues in the CDR3. With V trimmed by 0 bases and J by 2 bases, 5 bases remained unmatched. CDR3 DNA sequence: TGTGCCAGCAGTTACTCGAACGGGGGGGTTCAAGAGACCCAGTACTTC. Its protein product is CASSYSNGGVQETQYF.